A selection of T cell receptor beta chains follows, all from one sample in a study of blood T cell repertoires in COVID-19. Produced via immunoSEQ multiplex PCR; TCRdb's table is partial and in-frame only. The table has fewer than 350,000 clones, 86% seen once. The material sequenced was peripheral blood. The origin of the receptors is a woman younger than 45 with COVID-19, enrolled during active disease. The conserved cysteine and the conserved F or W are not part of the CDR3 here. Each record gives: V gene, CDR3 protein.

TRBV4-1 ASSPGTKANYGYT
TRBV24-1 ATSDSMTGEQY
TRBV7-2 ASSLVGGRDEF
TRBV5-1 ASSFATSGTGELF
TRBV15 ATSAGPSYEQY
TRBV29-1 SVRGSNGGYT
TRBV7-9 ASSPTRQIGYT
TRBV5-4 ASSTTGNPEGYT
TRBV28 ASSPAPGTGAYGYT
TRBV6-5 ASSFQRTGAWTEAF
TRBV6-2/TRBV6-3 ASSGPIGRGLATQY
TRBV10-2 ASSDRRGSFTEAF
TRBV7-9 ASSVQGSQPQH
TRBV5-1 ASSLITSGTDTQY
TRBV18 ASSHSGGDTEAF
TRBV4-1 ASSYRGQETQY
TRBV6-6 ASSYSAGGPYGYT
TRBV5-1 ASRQDSGANVLT
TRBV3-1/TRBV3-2 ASSPQTGSTDTQY
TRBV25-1 ASSEYKNTEAF
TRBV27 ASSLSRGGNTDTQY
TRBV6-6 ASSFGQPYEQY
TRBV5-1 ASSPPGQGTYEQY
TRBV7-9 ASSLGTGVDEQF
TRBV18 ASSPALAGGHNEQF
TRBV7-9 ASSSIPLH
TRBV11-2 ASSLGISGGGTDTQY
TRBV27 ASSFLEGAENT
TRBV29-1 SVEDTASGGDTQY
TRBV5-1 ASSADSTNTEAF